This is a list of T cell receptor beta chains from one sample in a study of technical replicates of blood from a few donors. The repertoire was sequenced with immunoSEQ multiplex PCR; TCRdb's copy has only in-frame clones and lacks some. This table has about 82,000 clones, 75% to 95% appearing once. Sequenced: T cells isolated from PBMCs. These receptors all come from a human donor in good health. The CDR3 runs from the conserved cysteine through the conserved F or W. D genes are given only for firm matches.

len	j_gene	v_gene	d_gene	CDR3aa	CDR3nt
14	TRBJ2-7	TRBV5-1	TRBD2	CASSPTSGSYEQYF	TGCGCCAGCAGCCCCACTAGCGGGAGCTACGAGCAGTACTTC
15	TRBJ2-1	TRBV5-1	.	CASSLDGRRRNEQFF	TGCGCCAGCAGCTTGGATGGACGGCGGAGGAATGAGCAGTTCTTC
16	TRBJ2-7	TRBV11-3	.	CASSGQGNSRPYEQYF	TGTGCCAGCAGCGGACAAGGGAACAGTCGCCCCTACGAGCAGTACTTC
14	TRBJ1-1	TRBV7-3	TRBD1	CASSATGRNTEAFF	TGTGCCAGCAGCGCGACAGGGCGGAACACTGAAGCTTTCTTT
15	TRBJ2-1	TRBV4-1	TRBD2	CASSHRLAVYNEQFF	TGCGCCAGCAGCCACCGACTAGCGGTTTACAATGAGCAGTTCTTC
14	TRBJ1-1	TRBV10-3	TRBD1	CAISPGQGNTEAFF	TGTGCCATCAGTCCGGGACAGGGGAACACTGAAGCTTTCTTT
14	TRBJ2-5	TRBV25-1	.	CASSEFGQQETQYF	TGTGCCAGCAGTGAATTTGGGCAGCAAGAGACCCAGTACTTC
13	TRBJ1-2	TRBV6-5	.	CASSYDRNYGYTF	TGTGCCAGCAGTTACGACAGGAACTATGGCTACACCTTC
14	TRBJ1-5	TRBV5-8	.	CASSPEVLNQPQHF	TGTGCCAGCAGTCCTGAAGTACTCAATCAGCCCCAGCATTTT
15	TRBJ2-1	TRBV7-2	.	CASSLQRGGYNEQFF	TGTGCCAGCAGCTTACAAAGGGGCGGATACAATGAGCAGTTCTTC
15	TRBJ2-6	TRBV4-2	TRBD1	CASSAGGAGANVLTF	TGTGCCAGCAGCGCAGGGGGCGCTGGGGCCAACGTCCTGACTTTC
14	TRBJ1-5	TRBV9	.	CASSVGSGNQPQHF	TGTGCCAGCAGCGTAGGGTCCGGTAATCAGCCCCAGCATTTT
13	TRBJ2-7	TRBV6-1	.	CASSEGQPYEQYF	TGTGCCAGCAGTGAAGGACAGCCCTACGAGCAGTACTTC